A few counts support the clone carrying this TCR beta chain. Antigen: not known. TCRdb re-analysed the 5' RACE reads in MiXCR, keeping a single row per CDR3 protein. The sample includes a few hundred thousand distinct CDR3 sequences, roughly a fifth of them seen just once. The sample originates from a study of T-cell memory formation after mild COVID-19. Study-level information: Largely, TCR clusters stayed within a single donor. Study-wide results and caveats: Some SARS-CoV-2-responding clones were already detected in memory before infection.

Germline CDR1 and CDR2: SGHTA and FQGTGA. CDR3 length equals 15 residues. J was trimmed by 5 bases and V by 2 bases; bases with no gene match: 3. The clonotype comes from an adult woman who had mild COVID-19 (a few samples of this study predate the infection). Cell type and time point are not known. Sequenced input: PBMCs or a T cell subset sorted from them (not recorded which). The rearrangement joins TRBV7-3 to TRBJ2-3; 11 bases are shared with TRBD2. The CDR3 DNA reads TGTGCCAGCAGCTTAGTAGCGGGGGGGTTAGATACGCAGTATTTT. This codes for CASSLVAGGLDTQYF.